Listed below are T cell receptor beta chains from one sample, sequenced in a study of shared clonotypes between healthy human individuals. Here immunoSEQ multiplex PCR was the method, and the copy in TCRdb shows in-frame clones only, minus some. The sample carries some 1,400,000 clones, around 97% recorded once. The sequenced sample was naive CD4+ T cells sorted from blood. The receptors were gathered from a man aged 25-45 years in good health. Both conserved end residues are part of each CDR3. A D gene is named only where the DNA matches it firmly. The size entry is marked missing in some rows and otherwise reads once, few, many or a size class.

>TRBD1|TRBJ2-7|.|TRBV5-1
CASSLALDRAHEQYF
TGCGCCAGCAGCTTGGCCCTGGACAGGGCCCACGAGCAGTACTTC
>TRBD2|TRBJ2-7|.|TRBV15
CATSRGLAGGPTYEQYF
TGTGCCACCAGCAGAGGACTAGCGGGAGGGCCAACCTACGAGCAGTACTTC
>TRBD1|TRBJ2-7|.|TRBV19
CASSIQSGTGVREQYF
TGTGCCAGTAGTATACAATCCGGGACAGGCGTCCGCGAGCAGTACTTC
>.|TRBJ2-3|.|TRBV19
CASSPRGRESYDTQYF
TGTGCCAGCTCCCCTCGGGGGCGGGAATCTTATGATACGCAGTATTTT
>.|TRBJ2-1|.|TRBV13
CASSFRRQDGDNEQFF
TGTGCCAGCAGCTTTAGGCGGCAGGACGGCGACAATGAGCAGTTCTTC
>TRBD2|TRBJ2-7|.|TRBV28
CASRHPRGTSYEQYF
TGTGCCAGCAGGCATCCTCGAGGGACTAGCTACGAGCAGTACTTC
>.|TRBJ2-5|.|TRBV18
CASSPGRGAGVETQYF
TGTGCCAGCTCACCGGGCCGGGGAGCAGGAGTAGAGACCCAGTACTTC
>.|TRBJ2-2|.|TRBV7-9
CASSLSEGRENTGELFF
TGTGCCAGCAGCTTATCTGAGGGCCGGGAGAACACCGGGGAGCTGTTTTTT
>TRBD2|TRBJ2-7|.|TRBV10-2
CASRDSGLAASYEQYF
TGCGCCAGCAGAGACTCGGGACTAGCGGCGTCCTACGAGCAGTACTTC
>TRBD1|TRBJ2-3|.|TRBV28
CASSFGVQGAGDTQYF
TGTGCCAGCAGTTTCGGTGTACAGGGGGCTGGGGATACGCAGTATTTT
>.|TRBJ2-5|once|TRBV5-1
CASSLTQETQYF
TGCGCCAGCAGCTTGACGCAAGAGACCCAGTACTTC
>TRBD1|TRBJ2-5|.|TRBV9
CASSKLGGQGQETQYF
TGTGCCAGCAGCAAACTCGGGGGACAGGGCCAAGAGACCCAGTACTTC
>.|TRBJ2-7|.|TRBV5-1
CASSLEGVNEQYF
TGCGCCAGCAGCTTGGAAGGGGTGAACGAGCAGTACTTC
>.|TRBJ1-1|.|TRBV2
CASSERGYTEAFF
TGTGCCAGCAGTGAAAGAGGTTACACTGAAGCTTTCTTT
>.|TRBJ2-3|.|TRBV7-6
CASSRQSRGDTQYF
TGTGCCAGCAGTCGGCAGAGCCGGGGAGATACGCAGTATTTT
>.|TRBJ2-6|.|TRBV19
CASSPSHASGANVLTF
TGTGCCAGTAGTCCCTCTCACGCCTCTGGGGCCAACGTCCTGACTTTC
>TRBD1|TRBJ2-2|.|TRBV7-9
CASRRDRVNTGELFF
TGTGCCAGCAGACGCGACAGGGTAAACACCGGGGAGCTGTTTTTT
>.|TRBJ1-5|once|TRBV2
CASSEEGDQPQHF
TGTGCCAGCAGTGAGGAGGGAGATCAGCCCCAGCATTTT
>TRBD2|TRBJ2-7|.|TRBV4-3
CASSQGPSGSYEQYF
TGCGCCAGCAGCCAAGGACCTAGCGGGTCCTACGAGCAGTACTTC
>TRBD1|TRBJ2-7|.|TRBV19
CASSDRGRLRQYF
TGTGCCAGTAGCGACAGGGGGCGGCTTCGGCAGTACTTC
>.|TRBJ1-2|.|TRBV20-1
CSARGSYGYTF
TGCAGTGCTAGAGGCAGCTATGGCTACACCTTC
>.|TRBJ2-3|.|TRBV6-5
CASSPDAWGTQYF
TGTGCCAGCAGCCCCGATGCGTGGGGTACGCAGTATTTT
>.|TRBJ2-5|.|TRBV6-1
CASRLQETQYF
TGTGCCAGCAGACTACAAGAGACCCAGTACTTC
>.|TRBJ2-2|.|TRBV27
CASSFWETGELFF
TGTGCCAGCAGTTTCTGGGAGACCGGGGAGCTGTTTTTT
>TRBD2|TRBJ2-3|.|TRBV2
CASSPRLAGATDTQYF
TGTGCCAGCAGTCCCCGACTAGCGGGAGCCACAGATACGCAGTATTTT
>.|TRBJ1-5|few|TRBV5-1
CASSSAPNQPQHF
TGCGCCAGCAGCTCCGCTCCTAATCAGCCCCAGCATTTT
>.|TRBJ2-1|.|TRBV15
CATSAGLLGQFF
TGTGCCACCAGCGCCGGGCTTCTCGGGCAGTTCTTC
>TRBD2|TRBJ2-3|.|TRBV11-3
CASSSAGPTSTDTQYF
TGTGCCAGCAGCTCAGCGGGGCCTACTAGCACAGATACGCAGTATTTT